The subject of this entry is one TCR beta chain. TCRdb passed the 5' RACE reads through MiXCR, listing each CDR3 protein once. This sample has hundreds of thousands of distinct CDR3 sequences, with about a quarter found just once. The V end lost 9 bases, the J end lost 7 bases, and 15 bases lay between the germline ends. Germline values: CDR1 MNHEY, CDR2 SVGAGI. The CDR3 covers 13 residues. This entry comes from a study of T-cell memory formation after mild COVID-19. The sequenced sample consisted of PBMCs or a T cell subset sorted from them (not recorded which). V and J are TRBV6-5 and TRBJ1-4; no firm D call. The TCR sequence derives from an adult woman who had mild COVID-19 (a few samples of this study predate the infection). Cell type and time point are not known. CDR3 amino acids: CASSPLRGEKLFF. CDR3 bases: TGTGCCAGTTCGCCTCTCCGGGGTGAAAAACTGTTTTTT.